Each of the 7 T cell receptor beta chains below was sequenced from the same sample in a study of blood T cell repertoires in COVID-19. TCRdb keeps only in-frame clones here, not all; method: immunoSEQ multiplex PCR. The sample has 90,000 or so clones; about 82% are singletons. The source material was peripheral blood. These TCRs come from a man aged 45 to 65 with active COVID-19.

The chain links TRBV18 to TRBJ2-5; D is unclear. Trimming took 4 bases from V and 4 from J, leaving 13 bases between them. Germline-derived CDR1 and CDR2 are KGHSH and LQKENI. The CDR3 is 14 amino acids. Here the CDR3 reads CASSRPTLIETQYF. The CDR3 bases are TGTGCCAGCTCACGTCCCACTTTGATAGAGACCCAGTACTTC.

The chain's CDR3 is CASSIGGQGTVQYF. Written as DNA, the CDR3 is TGTGCCAGTAGTATAGGGGGACAGGGGACTGTGCAGTACTTC. This rearrangement joins TRBV19 to TRBJ2-7; TRBD1 aligns across 10 bases. The CDR3 extends over 14 amino acids. Germline V gene data show CDR1 as LNHDA and CDR2 as SQIVND (reference sequence). V was pared by 1 base and J by 9 bases, with 6 bases of the junction left unmatched.

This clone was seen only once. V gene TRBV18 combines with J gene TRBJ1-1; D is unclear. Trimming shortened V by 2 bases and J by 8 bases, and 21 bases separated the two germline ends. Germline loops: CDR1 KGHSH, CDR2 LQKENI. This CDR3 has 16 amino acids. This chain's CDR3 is CASSPGLGGGNAEAFF. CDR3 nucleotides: TGTGCCAGCTCACCAGGGCTTGGCGGAGGGAACGCCGAAGCTTTCTTT.

DNA for the CDR3: TGTGCCAGCAGCCCAGACAGAGCCAGTCCAGCGTTTAACACCGGGGAGCTGTTTTTT. It codes for CASSPDRASPAFNTGELFF. This sequence joins TRBV9 and TRBJ2-2; D might be TRBD1 (5 bases). The CDR3 has 19 amino acids. Trimming left V 4 bases short and J 2 bases short, with 24 bases between. Per germline, CDR1 SGDLS and CDR2 YYNGEE. The complete variable domain, with remaining parts taken from reference TRBV9 and TRBJ2-2, reads DSGVTQTPKHLITATGQRVTLRCSPRSGDLSVYWYQQSLDQGLQFLIQYYNGEERAKGNILERFSAQQFPDLHSELNLSSLELGDSALYFCASSPDRASPAFNTGELFFGEGSRLTVL.

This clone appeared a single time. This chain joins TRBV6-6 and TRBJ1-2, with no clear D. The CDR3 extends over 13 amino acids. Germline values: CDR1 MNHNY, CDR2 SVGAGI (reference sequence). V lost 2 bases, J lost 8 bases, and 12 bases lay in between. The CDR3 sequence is CASSYREREGYTF. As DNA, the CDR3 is TGTGCCAGCAGTTACAGGGAGCGGGAAGGCTACACCTTC.

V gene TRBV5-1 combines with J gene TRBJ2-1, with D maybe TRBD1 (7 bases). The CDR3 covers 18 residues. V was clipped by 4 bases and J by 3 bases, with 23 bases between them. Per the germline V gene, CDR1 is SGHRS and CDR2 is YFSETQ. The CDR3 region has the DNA TGCGCCAGCAGCCCCGCGGGTGTGGGCAGGGGGGTCTACAATGAGCAGTTCTTC. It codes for CASSPAGVGRGVYNEQFF.

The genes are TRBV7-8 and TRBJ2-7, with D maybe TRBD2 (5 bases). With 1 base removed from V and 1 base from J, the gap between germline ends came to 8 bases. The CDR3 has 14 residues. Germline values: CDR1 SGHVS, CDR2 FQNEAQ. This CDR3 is CASSLGGPSYEQYF. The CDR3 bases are TGTGCCAGCAGCTTAGGAGGGCCTTCCTACGAGCAGTACTTC.